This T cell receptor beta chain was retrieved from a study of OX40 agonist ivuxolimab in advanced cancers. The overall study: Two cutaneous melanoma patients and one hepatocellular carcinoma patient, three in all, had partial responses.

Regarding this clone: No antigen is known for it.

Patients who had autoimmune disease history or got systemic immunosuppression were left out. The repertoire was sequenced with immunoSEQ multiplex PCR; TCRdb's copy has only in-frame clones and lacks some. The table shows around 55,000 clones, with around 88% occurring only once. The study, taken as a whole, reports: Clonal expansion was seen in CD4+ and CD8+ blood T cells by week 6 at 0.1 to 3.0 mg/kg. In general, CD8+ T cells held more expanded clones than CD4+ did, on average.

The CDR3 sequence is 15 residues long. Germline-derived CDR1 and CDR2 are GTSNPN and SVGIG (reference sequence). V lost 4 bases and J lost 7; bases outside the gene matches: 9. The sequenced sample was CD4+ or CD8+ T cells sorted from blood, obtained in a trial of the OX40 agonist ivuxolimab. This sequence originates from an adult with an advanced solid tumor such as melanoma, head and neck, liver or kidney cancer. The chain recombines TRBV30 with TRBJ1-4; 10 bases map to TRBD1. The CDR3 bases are TGTGCCTGGATGGGTTTGGACAGGGGGGTTGAAAAACTGTTTTTT. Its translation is CAWMGLDRGVEKLFF.